This T cell receptor beta chain was recovered during a study of blood T cell repertoires in COVID-19. This clone has only one observation. Clones were sequenced by immunoSEQ multiplex PCR, and TCRdb holds only the in-frame ones, with some missing. The sample has about 250,000 clones, 75% to 85% seen once; the top ten hold approximately 5%. V lost 4 bases and J 4 bases, leaving 17 bases between the germline ends. This CDR3 region has 16 residues. Germline CDR1 is KGHDR and CDR2 is SFDVKD. This chain uses TRBV24-1 with TRBJ2-3; D may be TRBD2 (6 bases). What was sequenced was peripheral blood. The source of this sequence is a man over 45 with COVID-19, enrolled during active disease. The CDR3 region is CATSDPGGAHADTQYF. CDR3 coding DNA: TGTGCCACCAGTGACCCCGGCGGGGCTCATGCAGATACGCAGTATTTT.